The 15 T cell receptor beta chains below all came from one sample that was sequenced in a study of OX40 agonist ivuxolimab in advanced cancers. Assay: immunoSEQ multiplex PCR; the TCRdb copy retains only in-frame clones and omits some. The sample shows around 62,000 clones, around 84% of them seen only once. The sequencing used CD4+ or CD8+ T cells sorted from blood, collected in a trial of the OX40 agonist ivuxolimab. The receptors come from an adult with an advanced solid tumor such as melanoma, head and neck, liver or kidney cancer.

For the CDR3, the DNA is TGTGCCAGCAGCTTAGGTTCCCTCTTTTACACAGATACGCAGTATTTT. Translated, it gives CASSLGSLFYTDTQYF. This chain joins TRBV11-2 and TRBJ2-3, with no clear D. Trimming removed 1 base at V and 2 bases at J, with 13 bases between. Germline V gives CDR1 SGHAT, CDR2 FQNNGV. CDR3 length: 16 residues.

This clone came up once. This chain connects TRBV2 to TRBJ2-3; no clear D. V was trimmed by 6 bases and J by 0 bases, leaving 10 bases between them. The length of the CDR3 is 14 residues. CDR1 SNHLY and CDR2 FYNNEI come from the germline V gene. The CDR3 DNA sequence: TGTGCCAGCAGCCCGGGCCGTAGCACAGATACGCAGTATTTT. Amino acid sequence: CASSPGRSTDTQYF.

The DNA for the CDR3 is TGTGCCAGCAGCCAAGGGACCGGAAGTACCTACGAGCAGTACTTC. Amino acids: CASSQGTGSTYEQYF. The chain links TRBV5-8 to TRBJ2-7; the D call may be TRBD1 or TRBD2 (5 bases each). Per the germline V gene, CDR1 is SGHTS and CDR2 is YDEGEE. The CDR3 sequence is 15 residues long. V was cut by 4 bases and J by 2 bases, with 16 bases left in between.

The gene calls are TRBV9 and TRBJ2-2; D unclear. This CDR3 region has 14 residues. In germline, CDR1 is SGDLS, CDR2 YYNGEE. V dropped 1 base and J dropped 6 bases, with 10 bases sitting between them. CDR3 DNA sequence: TGTGCCAGCAGCGTACCCCAAGGGCCCGGGGAGCTGTTTTTT. This sequence encodes CASSVPQGPGELFF.

The rearrangement links TRBV2 to TRBJ1-4, with 9 bases lining up with TRBD1. Germline-derived CDR1 and CDR2 are SNHLY and FYNNEI. The length of the CDR3 is 14 residues. V lost 2 bases, J lost 7 bases, and 2 bases stayed unmatched. The CDR3 coding sequence is TGTGCCAGCAGTGAACGGACAGGGGTTGAAAAACTGTTTTTT. Translating it yields CASSERTGVEKLFF.

V gene TRBV5-1 combines with J gene TRBJ2-4; tentative D call: TRBD1 (6 bases). From germline, CDR1 is SGHRS and CDR2 YFSETQ. CDR3 length: 16 residues. Trimming stripped 1 base from V and 3 bases from J, with 14 bases between. The CDR3 nucleotides are TGCGCCAGCAGCTTGATGGGGGCCCGAGACAAAAACATTCAGTACTTC. This translates into CASSLMGARDKNIQYF.

V gene TRBV2 combines with J gene TRBJ2-2; D gene unclear. V lost 2 bases and J lost 7, with 5 bases in between. This CDR3 contains 12 residues. Germline CDR1 reads SNHLY; CDR2 reads FYNNEI. In nucleotides, the CDR3 is TGTGCCAGCAGTGAATATAGCGGGGAGCTGTTTTTT. This codes for CASSEYSGELFF.

The V and J genes are TRBV15 and TRBJ1-6; 9 positions match TRBD1. Germline-derived CDR1 and CDR2 are LNHNV and YYDKDF (reference sequence). The CDR3 loop spans 16 amino acids. V trimming: 0 bases; J trimming: 7 bases; junction bases outside the gene matches: 4. The CDR3 sequence is CATSRDLGTGNSPLHF. The CDR3 DNA reads TGTGCCACCAGCAGAGATCTCGGGACAGGGAATTCACCCCTCCACTTT.

This chain connects TRBV2 to TRBJ1-1, with D unclear. Per germline, CDR1 SNHLY and CDR2 FYNNEI. The CDR3 is 16 amino acids. Deletions cut 7 bases from V and 3 bases from J, with 21 bases between. The CDR3 nucleotides are TGTGCCAGCACTCGGGGTCGGGAGTCCTGGTACACTGAAGCTTTCTTT. This translates into CASTRGRESWYTEAFF.

This sequence joins TRBV7-2 and TRBJ2-7, with 9 nucleotides matching TRBD2. The CDR3 consists of 15 residues. Germline V gene data show CDR1 as SGHTA and CDR2 as FQGNSA. Losses at the gene ends were 1 base for V and 4 bases for J; bases not matched to a gene: 5. The CDR3 spells CASSLGGGAGYEQYF. The CDR3 nucleotides read TGTGCCAGCAGCTTAGGCGGGGGGGCCGGGTACGAGCAGTACTTC.

V and J are TRBV28 and TRBJ1-1, with 10 bases fitting TRBD1. The CDR3 runs 16 residues. V was clipped by 6 bases and J by 5 bases; unmatched bases: 12. Germline loops: CDR1 MDHEN, CDR2 SYDVKM. The CDR3 DNA is TGTGCCAGCAGCCTGGGACAGGGGAGAGTTTTGACTGAAGCTTTCTTT. This encodes CASSLGQGRVLTEAFF. The entire variable domain, with the rest obtained from reference TRBV28 and TRBJ1-1, is as follows: DVKVTQSSRYLVKRTGEKVFLECVQDMDHENMFWYRQDPGLGLRLIYFSYDVKMKEKGDIPEGYSVSREKKERFSLILESASTNQTSMYLCASSLGQGRVLTEAFFGQGTRLTVV.

This chain uses TRBV7-2 with TRBJ1-6; D gene unclear. Germline V gives CDR1 SGHTA, CDR2 FQGNSA. Trimming stripped 3 bases from V and 9 bases from J, with 6 bases between. The CDR3 runs 12 residues. The CDR3 bases are TGTGCCAGCAGCTTTGTTGGTTCACCCCTCCACTTT. Protein product: CASSFVGSPLHF.

This chain connects TRBV7-9 to TRBJ2-1; 7 bases map to TRBD2. Germline lookup yields CDR1 SEHNR and CDR2 FQNEAQ (reference sequence). This CDR3 is 13 amino acids long. J lost 6 bases, V lost 7 bases, and 6 bases had no gene match. CDR3 protein: CASTRASGNEQFF. CDR3 in DNA: TGTGCCAGCACGAGGGCTAGCGGCAATGAGCAGTTCTTC.

The V call is TRBV6-5, the J call TRBJ1-2; 8 bases line up with TRBD1. The J segment lost 5 bases and the V segment lost 6 bases, leaving 11 bases of the junction unmatched. This CDR3 is 15 amino acids long. Germline CDR1 is MNHEY and CDR2 is SVGAGI. The DNA for the CDR3 is TGTGCCAGCAGCCCAGGCGGACAGGGCCATTATGGCTACACCTTC. It translates to CASSPGGQGHYGYTF.

The chain couples TRBV29-1 to TRBJ2-3; possible D gene TRBD1, 7 bases. V lost 4 bases to trimming and J lost 1 base, with 9 bases between them. CDR1 is SQVTM and CDR2 is ANQGSEA in the germline V gene. The CDR3 sequence is 13 residues long. The CDR3 sequence: CSVGRGGTDTQYF. In nucleotides, the CDR3 is TGCAGCGTTGGCAGGGGGGGCACAGATACGCAGTATTTT.